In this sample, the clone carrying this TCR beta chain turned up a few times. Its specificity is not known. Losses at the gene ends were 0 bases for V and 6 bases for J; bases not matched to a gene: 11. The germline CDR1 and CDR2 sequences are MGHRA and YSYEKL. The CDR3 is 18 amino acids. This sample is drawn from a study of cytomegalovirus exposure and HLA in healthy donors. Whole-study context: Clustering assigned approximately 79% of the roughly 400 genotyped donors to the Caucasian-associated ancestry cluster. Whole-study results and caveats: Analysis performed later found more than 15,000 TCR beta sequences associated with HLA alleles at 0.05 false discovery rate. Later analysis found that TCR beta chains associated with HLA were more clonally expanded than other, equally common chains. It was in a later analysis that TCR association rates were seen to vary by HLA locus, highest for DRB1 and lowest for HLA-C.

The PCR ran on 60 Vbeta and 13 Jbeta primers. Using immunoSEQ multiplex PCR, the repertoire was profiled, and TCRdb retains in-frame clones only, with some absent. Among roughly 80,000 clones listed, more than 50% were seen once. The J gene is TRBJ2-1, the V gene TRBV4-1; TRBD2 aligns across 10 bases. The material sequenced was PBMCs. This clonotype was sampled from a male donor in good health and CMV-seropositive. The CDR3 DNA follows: TGCGCCAGCAGCCAAGAAAGGGCTAGCGGGAGTGTCCGCAATGAGCAGTTCTTC. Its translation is CASSQERASGSVRNEQFF.